Sequencing of this T cell receptor beta chain was carried out in a study of blood T cell repertoires in COVID-19. Germline CDR1 and CDR2: KGHSH and LQKENI. CDR3 size: 15 residues. With V trimmed by 2 bases and J by 5 bases, 8 bases remained unmatched. This clone was observed once. Clones were sequenced by immunoSEQ multiplex PCR, and TCRdb holds only the in-frame ones, with some missing. The data hold roughly 100,000 clones, with about 90% observed a single time. The rearrangement uses TRBV18 and TRBJ1-1; TRBD1 aligns across 7 bases. The receptor's source is a woman aged 50 to 65 with COVID-19, enrolled during active disease. Sequencing input: peripheral blood. As DNA, the CDR3 is TGTGCCAGCTCACCAGAACAGGGGATGAGGACTGAAGCTTTCTTT. Amino acid sequence: CASSPEQGMRTEAFF.